These T cell receptor beta chains were read from a single sample in a study of T cell responses to AZD1222 COVID-19 vaccine. Only in-frame clones appear in the TCRdb table, and some are missing; sequencing was by immunoSEQ multiplex PCR. The table includes approximately 64,000 clones, under 95% detected once. This specimen was peripheral blood, taken 28 days after the second dose of the MenACWY control vaccine. Receptors originate from an adult who received the MenACWY meningococcal vaccine as a control. Each CDR3 is given with its conserved first and last residue. D genes are given only for firm matches. The size entry is marked missing in some rows and otherwise reads once, few, many or a size class.

size,D,V,J,CDR3,DNA
NA,TRBD2,TRBV7-2,TRBJ2-7,CASSLESSGSGHEQYF,TGTGCCAGCAGCTTAGAGAGTAGCGGGAGTGGGCACGAGCAGTACTTC
NA,NA,TRBV30,TRBJ1-2,CAWSPAGKSRGGGYTF,TGTGCCTGGTCCCCGGCGGGGAAGAGTCGGGGCGGTGGCTACACCTTC
NA,TRBD1,TRBV10-3,TRBJ1-3,CAITPGQGDVYTIYF,TGTGCCATCACCCCGGGACAGGGGGACGTTTACACCATATATTTT
once,TRBD2,TRBV6-5,TRBJ2-1,CASKVAGGTYNEQFF,TGTGCCAGCAAAGTAGCGGGAGGTACCTACAATGAGCAGTTCTTC
once,NA,TRBV21-1,TRBJ1-2,CASSYLRGNYGYTF,TGTGCCAGCAGCTATCTTCGGGGGAACTATGGCTACACCTTC
NA,NA,TRBV7-6,TRBJ2-1,CASSPWTDSIYNEQFF,TGTGCCAGCAGCCCCTGGACAGACTCAATTTACAATGAGCAGTTCTTC
NA,NA,TRBV24-1,TRBJ1-5,CATSDHDNQPQHF,TGTGCCACCAGTGATCATGATAATCAGCCCCAGCATTTT
NA,TRBD2,TRBV7-6,TRBJ2-1,CASSLRREANEQFF,TGTGCCAGCAGCTTAAGGCGGGAGGCTAATGAGCAGTTCTTC
NA,TRBD1,TRBV7-6,TRBJ1-5,CASSRTGIKDSNQPQHF,TGTGCCAGCAGCCGGACAGGTATAAAGGATAGCAATCAGCCCCAGCATTTT
NA,NA,TRBV19,TRBJ1-5,CASKRLGNQPQHF,TGTGCCAGTAAACGCCTGGGCAATCAGCCCCAGCATTTT
NA,TRBD1,TRBV10-3,TRBJ2-1,CAISESRDSYNEQFF,TGTGCCATCAGTGAGTCCCGGGACAGCTACAATGAGCAGTTCTTC
once,NA,TRBV6-5,TRBJ1-1,CASSYSGNMNTEAFF,TGTGCCAGCAGTTACTCGGGCAACATGAACACTGAAGCTTTCTTT
NA,TRBD1,TRBV28,TRBJ1-2,CASGGQGGGYTF,TGTGCCAGCGGGGGACAGGGAGGAGGCTACACCTTC
NA,TRBD2,TRBV28,TRBJ2-1,CASSQTSGLGHEQFF,TGTGCCAGCAGTCAGACTAGCGGTCTTGGCCATGAGCAGTTCTTC
NA,NA,TRBV28,TRBJ2-3,CASSLSLKENTQYF,TGTGCCAGCAGTTTATCCCTCAAGGAGAATACGCAGTATTTT
few,NA,TRBV28,TRBJ1-1,CASSRREGTEAFF,TGTGCCAGCAGTCGAAGGGAAGGAACTGAAGCTTTCTTT
NA,NA,TRBV18,TRBJ2-7,CASSPSSYEQYF,TGTGCCAGCTCACCAAGCTCCTACGAGCAGTACTTC
NA,NA,TRBV28,TRBJ1-1,CASSPLVNTEAFF,TGTGCCAGCAGTCCGTTGGTGAACACTGAAGCTTTCTTT
once,TRBD2,TRBV19,TRBJ2-1,CASKSWAGVLDEQFF,TGTGCCAGTAAGTCTTGGGCGGGAGTGTTGGATGAGCAGTTCTTC
NA,NA,TRBV2,TRBJ2-3,CASSPTSGWYF,TGTGCCAGCAGTCCCACGAGCGGGTGGTATTTT
NA,NA,TRBV27,TRBJ2-1,CASSFGETKEQFF,TGTGCCAGCAGTTTTGGTGAGACGAAGGAGCAGTTCTTC
few,TRBD1,TRBV29-1,TRBJ2-1,CSFSETGVQNEQFF,TGCAGCTTTAGTGAGACAGGGGTCCAAAATGAGCAGTTCTTC
NA,NA,TRBV19,TRBJ2-1,CASSSAFSYNEQFF,TGTGCCAGTAGTTCGGCGTTTTCCTACAATGAGCAGTTCTTC
NA,NA,TRBV24-1,TRBJ1-2,CATSDFFTVNYGYTF,TGTGCCACCAGTGATTTCTTTACGGTGAACTATGGCTACACCTTC
NA,TRBD1,TRBV27,TRBJ1-2,CASSYRGDSYGYTF,TGTGCCAGCAGTTACCGTGGGGACAGCTATGGCTACACCTTC
NA,TRBD1,TRBV5-6,TRBJ2-7,CASSWGQSPREQYF,TGTGCCAGCAGCTGGGGACAGAGCCCGAGGGAGCAGTACTTC
NA,TRBD1,TRBV6-6,TRBJ1-5,CASTGGVGNQPQHF,TGTGCCAGCACAGGGGGGGTAGGCAATCAGCCCCAGCATTTT
NA,NA,TRBV28,TRBJ1-3,CASSLTSRNTIYF,TGTGCCAGCAGTTTAACGTCTCGAAACACCATATATTTT
NA,TRBD2,TRBV9,TRBJ2-2,CASSGLAGFGTGELFF,TGTGCCAGCAGCGGATTAGCGGGATTCGGCACCGGGGAGCTGTTTTTT
NA,NA,TRBV30,TRBJ1-4,CAWSEAKKLFF,TGTGCCTGGAGTGAAGCAAAAAAACTGTTTTTT
NA,NA,TRBV12-3/TRBV12-4,TRBJ2-7,CASTGTYNEQYF,TGTGCCAGCACCGGGACTTATAACGAGCAGTACTTC
NA,TRBD2,TRBV2,TRBJ2-3,CASSRDYTDTQYF,TGTGCCAGCAGTCGGGACTACACAGATACGCAGTATTTT
NA,NA,TRBV9,TRBJ2-2,CASSVGTGELFF,TGTGCCAGCAGCGTGGGCACCGGGGAGCTGTTTTTT
NA,TRBD1,TRBV18,TRBJ1-4,CASSPDTGGEKLFF,TGTGCCAGCTCACCAGACACAGGGGGGGAAAAACTGTTTTTT
once,NA,TRBV6-2/TRBV6-3,TRBJ1-5,CASSLTGNQPQHF,TGTGCCAGCAGTTTAACGGGAAATCAGCCCCAGCATTTT
NA,NA,TRBV7-6,TRBJ2-2,CASSLTLIGANTGELFF,TGTGCCAGCAGCTTGACCCTTATCGGGGCCAACACCGGGGAGCTGTTTTTT
NA,TRBD1,TRBV18,TRBJ2-1,CASSLDRGDYNEQFF,TGTGCCAGCTCACTGGACAGGGGAGACTACAATGAGCAGTTCTTC
NA,NA,TRBV6-5,TRBJ1-4,CASSYGRQKTNEKLFF,TGTGCCAGCAGTTACGGTAGACAGAAGACTAATGAAAAACTGTTTTTT
NA,TRBD1,TRBV27,TRBJ2-7,CASSQGVLSYEQYF,TGTGCCAGCAGCCAGGGGGTTCTCTCCTACGAGCAGTACTTC
NA,NA,TRBV19,TRBJ2-2,CASSITLYTGELFF,TGTGCCAGTAGTATCACCTTATACACCGGGGAGCTGTTTTTT
few,NA,TRBV3-1/TRBV3-2,TRBJ1-1,CASSQDPRAEAFF,TGTGCCAGCAGCCAAGATCCGAGGGCTGAAGCTTTCTTT
NA,TRBD1,TRBV6-1,TRBJ1-2,CASSENRGGNYGYTF,TGTGCCAGCAGTGAAAACAGGGGAGGCAACTATGGCTACACCTTC
NA,NA,TRBV6-2/TRBV6-3,TRBJ2-1,CASSYHSTSNEQFF,TGTGCCAGCAGTTACCACAGTACCTCCAATGAGCAGTTCTTC
NA,NA,TRBV10-2,TRBJ1-1,CASRQGRTEAFF,TGCGCCAGCAGACAGGGCCGAACTGAAGCTTTCTTT
NA,TRBD2,TRBV7-8,TRBJ2-7,CASSLVVGRSAEQYF,TGTGCCAGCAGCTTAGTAGTCGGGAGGTCCGCCGAGCAGTACTTC
NA,NA,TRBV29-1,TRBJ2-3,CSAIGRDLDTQYF,TGCAGCGCCATCGGCCGGGACTTAGATACGCAGTATTTT
NA,TRBD2,TRBV4-3,TRBJ2-5,CASSQGGGLQETQYF,TGCGCCAGCAGCCAAGGGGGGGGTCTACAAGAGACCCAGTACTTC
NA,NA,TRBV4-2,TRBJ2-3,CASSQGVFTDTQYF,TGTGCCAGCAGCCAAGGAGTCTTCACAGATACGCAGTATTTT
NA,TRBD2,TRBV5-1,TRBJ2-5,CASKGGRAGGETQYF,TGCGCCAGCAAAGGCGGGAGGGCAGGAGGAGAGACCCAGTACTTC
NA,NA,TRBV25-1,TRBJ1-2,CASSALGDSGYTF,TGTGCCAGCAGTGCATTAGGGGACTCTGGCTACACCTTC
NA,NA,TRBV19,TRBJ2-7,CASTPAGNSKLYEQYF,TGTGCCAGTACCCCCGCCGGGAACTCCAAACTCTACGAGCAGTACTTC
once,NA,TRBV7-2,TRBJ2-7,CASSLGQGLYEQYF,TGTGCCAGCAGCTTAGGGCAGGGACTTTACGAGCAGTACTTC
NA,NA,TRBV29-1,TRBJ1-2,CSDKQGLGGYTF,TGCAGCGATAAACAGGGACTCGGTGGCTACACCTTC
NA,NA,TRBV5-5,TRBJ2-2,CASSLYTGELFF,TGTGCCAGCAGCTTGTACACCGGGGAGCTGTTTTTT